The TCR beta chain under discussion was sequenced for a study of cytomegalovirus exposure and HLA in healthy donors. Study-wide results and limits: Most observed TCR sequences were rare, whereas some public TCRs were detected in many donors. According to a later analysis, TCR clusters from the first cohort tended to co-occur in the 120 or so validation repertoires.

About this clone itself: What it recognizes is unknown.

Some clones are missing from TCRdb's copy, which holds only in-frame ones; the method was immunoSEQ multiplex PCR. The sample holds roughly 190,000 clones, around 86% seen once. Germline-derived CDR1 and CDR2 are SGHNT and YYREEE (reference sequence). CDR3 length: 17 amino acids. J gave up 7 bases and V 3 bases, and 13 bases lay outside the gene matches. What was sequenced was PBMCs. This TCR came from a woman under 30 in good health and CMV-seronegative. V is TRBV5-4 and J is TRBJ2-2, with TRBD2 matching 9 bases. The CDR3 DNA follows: TGTGCCAGCAGCTGGCAAATAAGCGGGAGGAATGGCGGGGAGCTGTTTTTT. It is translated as CASSWQISGRNGGELFF.